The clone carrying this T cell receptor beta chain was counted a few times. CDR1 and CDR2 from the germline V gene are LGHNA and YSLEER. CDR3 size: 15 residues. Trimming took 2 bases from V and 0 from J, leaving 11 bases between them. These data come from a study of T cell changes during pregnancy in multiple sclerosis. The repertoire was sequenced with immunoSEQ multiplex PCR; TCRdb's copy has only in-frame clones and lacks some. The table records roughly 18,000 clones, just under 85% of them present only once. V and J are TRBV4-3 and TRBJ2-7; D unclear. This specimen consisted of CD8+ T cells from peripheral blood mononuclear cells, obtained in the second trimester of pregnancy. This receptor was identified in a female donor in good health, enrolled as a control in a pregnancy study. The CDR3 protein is CASSQQAASSYEQYF. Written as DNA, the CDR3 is TGCGCCAGCAGCCAACAGGCTGCCAGCTCCTACGAGCAGTACTTC.